Sequencing of this T cell receptor (beta chain) was carried out in a study of blood T cell repertoires in COVID-19 (dated by TCRdb to about 2020). With regard to the full study: Samples covering the acute and convalescent phases of COVID-19 were provided by collaborators in the United States, Italy and Spain. The repertoires were released in a freely available public database meant as a resource for research on the immune response to SARS-CoV-2. Where HLA class I and class II types were available, the types were taken from metadata supplied by the sample provider, not from assay-based typing. Sample metadata almost always included a de-identified subject ID, COVID-19 status, age in years and sex. The samples were drawn from the first 160 participants of the ongoing ImmuneRACE study and from 1,254 subjects provided by 6 global collaborators. Subjects who had been exposed to COVID-19, were actively infected with it, or had recovered from it provided the deeply sampled blood TCRbeta repertoires that made up the dataset. The prospective study material was composed of cDNA or gDNA derived from T cells, B-cell-depleted T cells, or PBMCs.

The collaborating institutions used their own protocols to collect whole blood in K2EDTA tubes. Collaborator samples were shipped for TCRbeta analysis as frozen whole blood, isolated PBMCs, or DNA extracted from either sample type. Turning to this clone: The specificity of this receptor is unknown. No base qualities exist here, and no much larger clone lies one base off it.

From the cysteine through the phenylalanine, the CDR3 covers 15 amino acids. Of all the DNA, just the CDR3 is kept, 45 bases in frame from base 1. Clipping removes 5 bases from V and 7 bases from J, with 6 as the unmatched junction base count. CDR1 and CDR2 (MNHEY, SMNVEV) derive from the germline V gene (reference sequence). The paper's findings and limits, for the study overall: The amount of clinical and demographic metadata varied by source and participant and was provided uncurated.

TCRbeta CDR3 regions were amplified from genomic DNA using the immunoSEQ Assay, a bias-controlled multiplex PCR. As for the original processing: Within the assay, amplification of reference gene primers was used to estimate how many nucleated cells each sample contained. To quantify the absolute abundance of each unique TCRbeta CDR3 rearrangement, sequence reads were collapsed and filtered. For each sample, productive Simpson clonality was calculated as the square root of Simpson's diversity index across productive rearrangements. In its TCRdb copy, this immuneACCESS table keeps in-frame sequences only and misses some clones. Where compared with another copy, unresolved V genes explain less than half of these, and the others have no known cause. V, J and clone size are those of that table, while D and trimming were read from the DNA. In this sample the table shows about 190,000 clones, about nine tenths of which occur a single time. The top ten clonotypes cover approximately 6.7% of the sample.

Recombination linked TRBV27 to TRBJ1-4; the central 11 bases match TRBD1. The sample was peripheral blood. This receptor was obtained from a man aged 35 to 55 with acute or convalescent COVID-19. The encoded CDR3 is CASSPWTGGGEKLFF. The DNA is TGTGCCAGCAGTCCATGGACAGGGGGCGGTGAAAAACTGTTTTTT.